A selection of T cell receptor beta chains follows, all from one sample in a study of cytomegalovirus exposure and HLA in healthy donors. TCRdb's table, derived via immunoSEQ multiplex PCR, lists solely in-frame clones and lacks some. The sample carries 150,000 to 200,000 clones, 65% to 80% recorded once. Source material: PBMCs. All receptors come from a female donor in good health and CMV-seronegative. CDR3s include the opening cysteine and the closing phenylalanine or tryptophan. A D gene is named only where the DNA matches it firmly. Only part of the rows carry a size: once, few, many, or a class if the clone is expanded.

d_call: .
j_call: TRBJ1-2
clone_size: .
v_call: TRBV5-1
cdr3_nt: TGCGCCAGCAGCTTGGTCGAGGGGGGGTTTCTCGACTATGGCTACACCTTC
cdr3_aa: CASSLVEGGFLDYGYTF

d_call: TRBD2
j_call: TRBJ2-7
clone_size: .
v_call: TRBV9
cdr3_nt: TGTGCCAGCAGCAGCCGGACTAGCGGGAGTTACGAGCAGTACTTC
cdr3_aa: CASSSRTSGSYEQYF

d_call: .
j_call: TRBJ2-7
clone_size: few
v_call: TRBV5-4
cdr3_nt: TGTGCCAGCAGCTCAGGTCTGGAGGGAGCGCGGCAGTACTTC
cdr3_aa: CASSSGLEGARQYF

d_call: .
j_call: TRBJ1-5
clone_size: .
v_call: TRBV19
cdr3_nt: TGTGCCAGTAGCCGAATAGGTCAGGGGCCCCCTCAGCCCCAGCATTTT
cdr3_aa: CASSRIGQGPPQPQHF

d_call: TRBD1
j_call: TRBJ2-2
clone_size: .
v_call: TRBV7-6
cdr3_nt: TGTGCCAGCAGCTTTACAGGGGGCCTACCCGGGGAGCTGTTTTTT
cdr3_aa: CASSFTGGLPGELFF

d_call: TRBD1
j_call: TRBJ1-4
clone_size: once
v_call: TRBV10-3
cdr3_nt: TGTGCCATCAGCCCCGGACAGGGGGCCGGTAATGAAAAACTGTTTTTT
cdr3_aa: CAISPGQGAGNEKLFF

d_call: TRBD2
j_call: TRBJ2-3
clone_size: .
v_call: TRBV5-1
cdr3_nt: TGCGCCAGCAGCTACTCGCTAGCGGAACTCACAGATACGCAGTATTTT
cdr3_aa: CASSYSLAELTDTQYF

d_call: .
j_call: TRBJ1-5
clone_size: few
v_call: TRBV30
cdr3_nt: TGTGCCTGGAGCGGAACGACAGGTTCTCTGCCCCAGCATTTT
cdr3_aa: CAWSGTTGSLPQHF

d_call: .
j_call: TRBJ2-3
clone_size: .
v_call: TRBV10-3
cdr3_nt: TGTGCCATCAGTGAGAACCGGGGGTCTCTCGGCACAGATACGCAGTATTTT
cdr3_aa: CAISENRGSLGTDTQYF

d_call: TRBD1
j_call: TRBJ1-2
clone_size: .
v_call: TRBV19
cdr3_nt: TGTGCCAGTACCCGGGACAGGCCTCTACCTAACTATGGCTACACCTTC
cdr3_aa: CASTRDRPLPNYGYTF

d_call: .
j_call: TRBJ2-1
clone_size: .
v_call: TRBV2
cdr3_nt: TGTGCCAGCAGTGGAATTCTCGGAGCGGGTCTTAATGAGCAGTTCTTC
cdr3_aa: CASSGILGAGLNEQFF

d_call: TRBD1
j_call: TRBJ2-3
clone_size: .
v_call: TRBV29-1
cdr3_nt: TGCAGCGTTGAAGGGATGGTTGGGGACAGGGGGCCGGTGGCTACGCAGTATTTT
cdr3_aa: CSVEGMVGDRGPVATQYF

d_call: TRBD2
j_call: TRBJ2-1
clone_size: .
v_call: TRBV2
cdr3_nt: TGTGCCAGCAGTGAAGCGCTAACTAGCGGGGGTTTCGATGAGCGGTTCTTC
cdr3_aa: CASSEALTSGGFDERFF

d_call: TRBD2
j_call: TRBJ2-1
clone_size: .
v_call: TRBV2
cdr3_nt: TGTGCCAGCAGTGCAACGCTAGCGGTCAATGAGCAGTTCTTC
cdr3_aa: CASSATLAVNEQFF

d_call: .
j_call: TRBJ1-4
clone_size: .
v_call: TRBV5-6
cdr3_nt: TGTGCCAGCAGCTCCACCGGGCGCGGGCAAGGAGAAAAACTGTTTTTT
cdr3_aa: CASSSTGRGQGEKLFF

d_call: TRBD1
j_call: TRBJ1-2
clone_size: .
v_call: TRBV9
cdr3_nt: TGTGCCAGCAGCCAGACAGGGCTCGGCTATGGCTACACCTTC
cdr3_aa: CASSQTGLGYGYTF

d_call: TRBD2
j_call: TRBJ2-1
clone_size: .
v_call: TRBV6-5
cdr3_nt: TGCGCCAGCAGTTCGCCCTCTAGCGGGGGCAATGAGCAGTTCTTC
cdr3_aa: CASSSPSSGGNEQFF

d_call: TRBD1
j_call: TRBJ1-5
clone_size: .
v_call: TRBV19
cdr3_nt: TGTGCCAGTAGGACAGGGGCCTCCAATCAGCCCCAGCATTTT
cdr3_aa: CASRTGASNQPQHF

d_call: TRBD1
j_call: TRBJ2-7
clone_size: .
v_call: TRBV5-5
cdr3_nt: TGTGCCAGCAGCTACTTATCAGGGACAGGGGGCTCCTACGAGCAGTACTTC
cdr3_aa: CASSYLSGTGGSYEQYF

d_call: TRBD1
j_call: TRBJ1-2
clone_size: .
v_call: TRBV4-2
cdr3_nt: TGTGCCAGCAGCCAAGGGACAGGGGCCACCTCTAACTATGGCTACACCTTC
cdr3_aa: CASSQGTGATSNYGYTF

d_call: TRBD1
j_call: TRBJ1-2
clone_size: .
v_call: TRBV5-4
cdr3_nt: TGTGCCAGCAGCTCGGGGACAGGGGAAATCTATGGCTACACCTTC
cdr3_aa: CASSSGTGEIYGYTF

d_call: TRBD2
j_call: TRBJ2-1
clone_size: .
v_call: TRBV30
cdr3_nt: TGTGCCTGGAGTGTATGGCTAGCGGGAAACAATGAGCAGTTCTTC
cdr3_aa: CAWSVWLAGNNEQFF

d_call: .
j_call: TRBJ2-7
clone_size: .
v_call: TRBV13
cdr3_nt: TGTGCCAGCAGCGCCCTAGCAGGCGGGTACGAGCAGTACTTC
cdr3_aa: CASSALAGGYEQYF

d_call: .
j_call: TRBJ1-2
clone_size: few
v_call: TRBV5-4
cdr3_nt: TGTGCCAGCAGCTTGGGGCCTGCGGAGGCCCCTAACTATGGCTACACCTTC
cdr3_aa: CASSLGPAEAPNYGYTF

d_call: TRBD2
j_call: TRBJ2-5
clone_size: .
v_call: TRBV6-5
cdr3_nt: TGTGCCAGCAGGGGGACTAGCGGGGAAGAGACCCAGTACTTC
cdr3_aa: CASRGTSGEETQYF

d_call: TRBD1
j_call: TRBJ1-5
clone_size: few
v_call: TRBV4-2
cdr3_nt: TGTGCCAGCAGCCAGGACTACGGGACAGGGGGCACGCCCCAGCATTTT
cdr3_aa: CASSQDYGTGGTPQHF

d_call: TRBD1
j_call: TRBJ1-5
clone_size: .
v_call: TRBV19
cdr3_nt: TGTGCCAGTGGACAGGGCAATCAGCCCCAGCATTTT
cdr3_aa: CASGQGNQPQHF

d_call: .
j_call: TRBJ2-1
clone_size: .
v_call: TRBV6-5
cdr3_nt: TGTGCCAGCAGTTACTCCTGGGCCCAGGCCCACAATGAGCAGTTCTTC
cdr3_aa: CASSYSWAQAHNEQFF

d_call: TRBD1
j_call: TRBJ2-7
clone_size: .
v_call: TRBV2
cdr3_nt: TGTGCCAGCAGTGAGGGGGACAGGCGGTTCTACGAGCAGTACTTC
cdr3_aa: CASSEGDRRFYEQYF

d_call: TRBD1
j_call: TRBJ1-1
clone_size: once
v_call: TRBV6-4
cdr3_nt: TGTGCCAGCAGGGGGACAGCTTCGAACACTGAAGCTTTCTTT
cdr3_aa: CASRGTASNTEAFF

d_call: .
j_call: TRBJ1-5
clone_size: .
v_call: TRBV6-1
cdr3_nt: TGTGCCAGCAGTGAAGCTACAGTGGGTCAGCCCCAGCATTTT
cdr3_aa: CASSEATVGQPQHF

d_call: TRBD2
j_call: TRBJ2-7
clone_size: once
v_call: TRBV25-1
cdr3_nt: TGTGCCAGCGGAGCGGGACTAGCATCCGAGCAGTACTTC
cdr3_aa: CASGAGLASEQYF

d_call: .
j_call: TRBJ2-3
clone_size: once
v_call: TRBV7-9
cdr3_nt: TGTGCCAGCAGCTTAGTCCAGGGCTTCACAGATACGCAGTATTTT
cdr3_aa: CASSLVQGFTDTQYF

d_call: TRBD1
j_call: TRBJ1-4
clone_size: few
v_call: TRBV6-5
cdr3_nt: TGTGCCAGCAGGGGGGGACAGGAGGTTAATGAAAAACTGTTTTTT
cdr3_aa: CASRGGQEVNEKLFF

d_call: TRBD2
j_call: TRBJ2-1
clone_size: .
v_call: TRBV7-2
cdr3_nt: TGTGCCAGCAGCTTAGGTCTAGCGGTTGTTTACAATGAGCAGTTCTTC
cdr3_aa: CASSLGLAVVYNEQFF

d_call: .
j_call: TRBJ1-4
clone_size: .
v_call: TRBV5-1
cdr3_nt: TGCGCCAGCACCTACTCAGGACAGAGTAATGAAAAACTGTTTTTT
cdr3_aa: CASTYSGQSNEKLFF

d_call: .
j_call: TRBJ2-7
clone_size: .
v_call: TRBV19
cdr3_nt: TGTGCCAGTAGTCAAAGAGGCTACGAGCAGTACTTC
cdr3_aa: CASSQRGYEQYF

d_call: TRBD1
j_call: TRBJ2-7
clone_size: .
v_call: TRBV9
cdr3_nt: TGTGCCAGCAGCCCCGGGGACAGCTCCTACGAGCAGTACTTC
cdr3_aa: CASSPGDSSYEQYF

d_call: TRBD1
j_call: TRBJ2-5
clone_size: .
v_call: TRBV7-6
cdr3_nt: TGTGCCAGCAGCTTAGACAGGGGAAAAGAGACCCAGTACTTC
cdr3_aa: CASSLDRGKETQYF

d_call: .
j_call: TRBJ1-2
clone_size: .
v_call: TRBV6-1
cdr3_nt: TGTGCCAGCAGTGACCAGCCCGACACCTTCTATGGCTACACCTTC
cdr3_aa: CASSDQPDTFYGYTF

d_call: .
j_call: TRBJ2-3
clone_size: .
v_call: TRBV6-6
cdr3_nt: TGTGCCAGCAGCCACACAGATACGCAGTATTTT
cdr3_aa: CASSHTDTQYF

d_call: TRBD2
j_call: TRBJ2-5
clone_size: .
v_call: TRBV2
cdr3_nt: TGTGCCAGCGCGGGGGGGCCGGGAGAGACCCAGTACTTC
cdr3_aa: CASAGGPGETQYF

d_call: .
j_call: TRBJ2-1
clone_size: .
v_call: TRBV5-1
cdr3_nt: TGCGCCAGCAGCTTGGTCCTTACCCAGGGGAATGAGCAGTTCTTC
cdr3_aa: CASSLVLTQGNEQFF

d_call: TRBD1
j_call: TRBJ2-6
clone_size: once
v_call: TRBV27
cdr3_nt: TGTGCCAGCAGTTTAGGGACAGGGGGAGGCGTCCTGACTTTC
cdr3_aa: CASSLGTGGGVLTF

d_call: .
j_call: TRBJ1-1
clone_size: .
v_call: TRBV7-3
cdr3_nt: TGTGCCAGCAGCTTAAATGCAGGGAACACTGAAGCTTTCTTT
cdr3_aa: CASSLNAGNTEAFF

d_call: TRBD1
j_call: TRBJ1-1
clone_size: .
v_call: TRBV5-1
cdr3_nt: TGCGCCAGCAGCCTCCAAGGGGGCGGAGGCACTGAAGCTTTCTTT
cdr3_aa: CASSLQGGGGTEAFF

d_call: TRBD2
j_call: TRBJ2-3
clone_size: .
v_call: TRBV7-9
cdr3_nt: TGTGCCAGCCCGCCCACTAGCGGGAGCGCAGATACGCAGTATTTT
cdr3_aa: CASPPTSGSADTQYF

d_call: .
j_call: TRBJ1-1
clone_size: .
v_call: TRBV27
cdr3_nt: TGTGCCAGCAGAATGACAGTCCCCACTGAAGCTTTCTTT
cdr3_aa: CASRMTVPTEAFF

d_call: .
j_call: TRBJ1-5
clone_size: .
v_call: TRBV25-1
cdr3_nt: TGTGCCAGCAGGGGAGCGGGATTGAGCAATCAGCCCCAGCATTTT
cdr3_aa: CASRGAGLSNQPQHF

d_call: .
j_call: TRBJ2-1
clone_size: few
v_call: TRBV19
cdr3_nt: TGTGCCAGTAGTATCCAACTTTACAATGAGCAGTTCTTC
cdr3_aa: CASSIQLYNEQFF

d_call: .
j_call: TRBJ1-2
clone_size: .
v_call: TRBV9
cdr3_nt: TGTGCCAGCAGGGATGACAGGTCGGGCGGCGGCTACACCTTC
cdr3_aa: CASRDDRSGGGYTF

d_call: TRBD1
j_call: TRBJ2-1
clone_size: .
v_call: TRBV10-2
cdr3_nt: TGCGCCACCGTGGACAGGATGGTAAATGAGCAGTTCTTC
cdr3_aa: CATVDRMVNEQFF

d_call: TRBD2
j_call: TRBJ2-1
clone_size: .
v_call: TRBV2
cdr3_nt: TGTGCCAGCAGCGAGACTAGCGCGTACAATGAGCAGTTCTTC
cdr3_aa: CASSETSAYNEQFF

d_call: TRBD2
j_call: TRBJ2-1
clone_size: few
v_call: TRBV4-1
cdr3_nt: TGCGCCAGCAGCCAACTAGGACTAGCGGGATTCCGGGCGGGGGCCAATGAGCAGTTCTTC
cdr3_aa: CASSQLGLAGFRAGANEQFF

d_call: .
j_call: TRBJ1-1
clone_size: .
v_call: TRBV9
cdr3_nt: TGTGCCAGCAGCGGGGCCCGAACGAACACTGAAGCTTTCTTT
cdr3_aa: CASSGARTNTEAFF